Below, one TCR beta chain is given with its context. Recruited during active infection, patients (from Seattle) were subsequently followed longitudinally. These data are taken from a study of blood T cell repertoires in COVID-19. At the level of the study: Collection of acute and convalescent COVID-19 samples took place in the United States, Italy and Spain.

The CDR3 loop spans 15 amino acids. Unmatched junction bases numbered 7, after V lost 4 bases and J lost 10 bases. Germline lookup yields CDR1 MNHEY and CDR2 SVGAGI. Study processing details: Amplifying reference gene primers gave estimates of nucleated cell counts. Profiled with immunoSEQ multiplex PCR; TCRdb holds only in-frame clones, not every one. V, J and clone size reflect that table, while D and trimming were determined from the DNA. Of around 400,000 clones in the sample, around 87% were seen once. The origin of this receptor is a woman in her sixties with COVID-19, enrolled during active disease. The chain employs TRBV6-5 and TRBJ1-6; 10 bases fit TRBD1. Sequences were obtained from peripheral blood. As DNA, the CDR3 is TGTGCCAGCAGTTTCAGTGACAGGGGGCGGTCACCCCTCCACTTT. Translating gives CASSFSDRGRSPLHF.